This T cell receptor (beta chain) was sequenced during a study of CD8+CD57+ T cells in acquired aplastic anemia. Study background: Sorted CD4+ and CD8+ cells yielded DNA averaging around 3 ug.

The CDR3 consists of 14 residues. CDR1 is LNHDA and CDR2 is SQIVND in the germline V gene (reference sequence). V was clipped by 6 bases and J by 5 bases; unmatched bases: 6. Selection for sequencing was limited to patients who had shown CD8+CD57+ cell expansion by flow cytometry. Patients had received no therapy at the time of blood sampling. At least ten counts were recorded for this clonotype. Its target is unknown. Overall study findings and caveats: There were fewer than 35 CD8+ CDR3 sequences that occurred in both patients and controls. Between the patient and control groups, CD8+ Simpson's diversity did not differ significantly.

It was genomic DNA that served as the template for profiling TCR beta VDJ and CDR3. TCRdb processed the reads anew with MiXCR; each CDR3 protein has one entry. The sample carries 200,000 to 250,000 distinct CDR3 sequences, roughly 50% recorded once. This receptor was obtained from a human donor with aplastic anemia. J is TRBJ2-7 and V is TRBV19; 11 positions match TRBD1. What was sequenced was sorted CD4+, CD8+, or CD8+CD57+ T cells (not recorded which) from PBMCs. The CDR3 sequence: CASRMGQGVDEQYF. CDR3 nucleotide sequence: TGTGCCAGTAGAATGGGACAGGGGGTTGACGAGCAGTACTTC.